The 10 T cell receptor beta chains below were found in one sample sequenced in a study of siplizumab effects on memory and regulatory T cells. Only in-frame clones appear in the TCRdb table, and some are missing; sequencing was by immunoSEQ multiplex PCR. The sample holds under 130,000 clones; roughly 91% are singletons and the top ten take around 0.32%. The sequenced sample consisted of CD4+ T cells sorted from blood. These receptors all come from a human donor in good health.

The sample holds one count of this clone. The chain has TRBV29-1 and TRBJ1-4; D is perhaps TRBD1 (5 bases). The CDR3 consists of 12 residues. V lost 5 bases and J 7 bases, leaving 11 bases between the germline ends. The germline gives CDR1 SQVTM, CDR2 ANQGSEA. CDR3 residues: CSVSNGGEKLFF. The CDR3 nucleotides read TGCAGCGTTTCGAACGGGGGTGAAAAACTGTTTTTT.

CDR3 region: CASSKGRRNQPQHF. CDR3 coding DNA: TGTGCCAGCAGCAAGGGTAGGCGCAATCAGCCCCAGCATTTT. This chain links TRBV11-3 with TRBJ1-5, with D unresolved. The V and J ends lost 5 bases and 2 bases respectively, with 10 bases between them. The CDR3 is 14 residues long. The germline CDR1 and CDR2 sequences are SGHNT and YENEEA.

The rearrangement links TRBV6-1 to TRBJ1-4; D perhaps matches TRBD1 (5 bases). Trimming stripped 4 bases from V and 7 bases from J, with 13 bases between. The CDR3 spans 14 residues. Per the germline V gene, CDR1 is MNHNS and CDR2 is SASEGT. The CDR3 reads CASSGRGPGEKLFF. CDR3 sequence (DNA): TGTGCCAGCAGTGGCCGGGGACCGGGTGAAAAACTGTTTTTT.

J is TRBJ1-3 and V is TRBV6-6, with D possibly TRBD1 on 5 matching bases. Germline CDR1 and CDR2: MNHNY and SVGAGI (reference sequence). With 5 bases removed from V and 0 bases from J, the gap between germline ends came to 14 bases. CDR3 size: 16 residues. The CDR3 reads CASSLPGTDSGNTIYF. In DNA, the CDR3 is TGTGCCAGCAGTCTTCCCGGGACGGACTCTGGAAACACCATATATTTT.

The chain recombines TRBV10-1 with TRBJ2-1, with a tentative D call TRBD2 (7 bases). From germline, CDR1 is WNHNN and CDR2 SYGVQD (reference sequence). V lost 3 bases and J 6 bases, leaving 9 bases between the germline ends. The CDR3 totals 13 residues. The CDR3, as DNA: TGCGCCAGCAGTGAAGGGGGGGCCAATGAGCAGTTCTTC. Translating it yields CASSEGGANEQFF.

Here the CDR3 reads CASSVTANYGYTF. In DNA form, the CDR3 reads TGTGCCAGCAGTGTTACGGCTAACTATGGCTACACCTTC. This chain connects TRBV11-2 to TRBJ1-2, with D uncertain. The CDR3 contains 13 residues. Germline V gene sequence: CDR1 SGHAT, CDR2 FQNNGV. The ends were cut back, 6 bases at V and 0 bases at J, with 8 bases in the middle.

The chain combines TRBV5-1 with TRBJ2-2, with TRBD1 as a possible D gene (6 bases). V lost 2 bases to trimming and J lost 4 bases, with 9 bases between them. Germline-derived CDR1 and CDR2 are SGHRS and YFSETQ. This CDR3 comprises 14 residues. Here the CDR3 reads CASSFTGSTGELFF. The DNA for the CDR3 is TGCGCCAGCAGCTTTACAGGGTCCACCGGGGAGCTGTTTTTT.

The rearrangement joins TRBV5-6 to TRBJ1-3; D possibly corresponds to TRBD1 (5 bases). The germline gives CDR1 SGHDT, CDR2 YYEEEE. Between the trimmed V and J ends, which lost 1 base and 2 bases, there was a span of 16 bases. The CDR3 has 17 amino acids. The DNA of the CDR3 is TGTGCCAGCAGCTTGCTCGGTGGGGGTCGACCTGGAAACACCATATATTTT. Protein: CASSLLGGGRPGNTIYF.

The chain carries TRBV14 and TRBJ2-7, with D maybe TRBD2 (6 bases). In germline, CDR1 is SGHDN, CDR2 FVKESK. This CDR3 contains 17 residues. Trimming pared 4 bases from V and 7 bases from J, leaving 26 bases between. CDR3 sequence (DNA): TGTGCCAGCAGCCCCCGGCCGTTAGCGGCGCCCTTGGGGGAGCAGTACTTC. This encodes CASSPRPLAAPLGEQYF.

V usage is TRBV2 and J usage is TRBJ2-1, with no clear D. The V gene lost 8 bases and the J gene lost 3 bases, with 5 bases spanning the gap. Germline-derived CDR1 and CDR2 are SNHLY and FYNNEI. The CDR3 spans 11 residues. This CDR3 reads CASHLYNEQFF. The CDR3 nucleotides read TGTGCCAGCCACCTCTACAATGAGCAGTTCTTC.